These T cell receptor beta chains were read from a single sample in a study of T-cell memory formation after mild COVID-19. TCRdb used MiXCR to reprocess the 5' RACE reads, holding one entry per CDR3 protein. Of about 200,000 distinct CDR3 sequences listed, roughly 16% were seen once; the top ten hold more than 2%. Specimen: PBMCs or a T cell subset sorted from them (not recorded which). The receptor source for this set is an adult woman who had mild COVID-19 (a few samples of this study predate the infection). Cell type and time point are not known. The CDR3 runs from the conserved cysteine through the conserved F or W. The order of the fields is J gene, clone size, CDR3 length, D gene, V gene, CDR3 DNA, CDR3 protein. A D gene is named only where the DNA matches it firmly. Clone size appears in some rows only: once, few, many, or a class for an expanded clone.

J: TRBJ2-1; size: NA; length: 13; D: TRBD2; V: TRBV10-2; DNA: TGCGCCAGCAGTGAGGCCCCGGGACTAGAGCAGTTCTTC; CDR3: CASSEAPGLEQFF
J: TRBJ2-5; size: NA; length: 14; D: TRBD2; V: TRBV7-2; DNA: TGTGCCAGCAGCTTGGGCGGGAGTAAAGAGACCCAGTACTTC; CDR3: CASSLGGSKETQYF
J: TRBJ1-1; size: NA; length: 13; D: TRBD1; V: TRBV29-1; DNA: TGCAGCGTTGAAGATAAGAATCGGGACAGACCTTTCTTT; CDR3: CSVEDKNRDRPFF
J: TRBJ2-2; size: few; length: 14; D: NA; V: TRBV7-2; DNA: TGTGCCAGCAGCTTATGGACCCAAACCGGGGAGCTGTTTTTT; CDR3: CASSLWTQTGELFF
J: TRBJ2-3; size: few; length: 16; D: TRBD1; V: TRBV9; DNA: TGTGCCAGCAGCGTAGTTGGGACAGGGGGCACAGATACGCAGTATTTT; CDR3: CASSVVGTGGTDTQYF
J: TRBJ1-1; size: NA; length: 13; D: NA; V: TRBV10-3; DNA: TGTGCCACCCTAGGGCGGATGAACACTGAAGCTTTCTTT; CDR3: CATLGRMNTEAFF
J: TRBJ1-2; size: NA; length: 15; D: TRBD1; V: TRBV11-2; DNA: TGTGCCAGCAGCGGACAGGGGCAAGCTAACTATGGCTACACCTTC; CDR3: CASSGQGQANYGYTF
J: TRBJ2-2; size: NA; length: 13; D: NA; V: TRBV11-2; DNA: TGTGCCAGCAGCTTAGGTCAGCGCGGGGAGCTGTTTTTT; CDR3: CASSLGQRGELFF
J: TRBJ2-7; size: few; length: 13; D: NA; V: TRBV5-1; DNA: TGCGCCAGCATCGCGGAGGGGTCCTACGAGCAGTACTTC; CDR3: CASIAEGSYEQYF
J: TRBJ2-5; size: NA; length: 12; D: NA; V: TRBV12-3/TRBV12-4; DNA: TGTGCCAGCAGTCCCAGCTGGAAGACCCAGTACTTC; CDR3: CASSPSWKTQYF
J: TRBJ2-3; size: NA; length: 17; D: NA; V: TRBV7-6; DNA: TGTGCCAGCAGCTTAGCCCCGGGGCCGAGCCGGGCAGATACGCAGTATTTT; CDR3: CASSLAPGPSRADTQYF
J: TRBJ1-6; size: NA; length: 13; D: NA; V: TRBV7-3; DNA: TGTGCCAGCAGTCCTGGGGGTGGGTCACCCCTCCACTTT; CDR3: CASSPGGGSPLHF
J: TRBJ1-6; size: few; length: 15; D: TRBD1; V: TRBV5-1; DNA: TGCGCCAGCAGCTTGGTGGCAGGGGGAGATTCACCCCTCCACTTT; CDR3: CASSLVAGGDSPLHF
J: TRBJ1-1; size: NA; length: 14; D: NA; V: TRBV12-3/TRBV12-4; DNA: TGTGCCAGCAGTTTTAATCCGGGGAACACTGAAGCTTTCTTT; CDR3: CASSFNPGNTEAFF